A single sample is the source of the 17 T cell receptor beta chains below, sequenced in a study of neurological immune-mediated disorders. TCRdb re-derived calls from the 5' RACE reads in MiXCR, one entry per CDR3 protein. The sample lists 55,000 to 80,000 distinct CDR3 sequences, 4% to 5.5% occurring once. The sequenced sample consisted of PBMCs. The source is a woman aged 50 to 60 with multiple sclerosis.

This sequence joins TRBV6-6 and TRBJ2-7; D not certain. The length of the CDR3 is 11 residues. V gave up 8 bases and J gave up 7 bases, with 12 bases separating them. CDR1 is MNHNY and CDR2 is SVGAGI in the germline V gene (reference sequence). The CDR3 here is CASSPGQEQYV. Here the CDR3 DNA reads TGTGCCAGCTCCCCCGGGCAAGAGCAGTACGTC.

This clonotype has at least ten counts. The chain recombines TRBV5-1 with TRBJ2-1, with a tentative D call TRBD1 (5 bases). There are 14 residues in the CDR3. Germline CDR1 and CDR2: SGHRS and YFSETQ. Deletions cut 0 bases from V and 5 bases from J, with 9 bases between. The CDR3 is CASSLALTDNEQFF. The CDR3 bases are TGCGCCAGCAGCTTGGCTTTGACAGACAATGAGCAGTTCTTC.

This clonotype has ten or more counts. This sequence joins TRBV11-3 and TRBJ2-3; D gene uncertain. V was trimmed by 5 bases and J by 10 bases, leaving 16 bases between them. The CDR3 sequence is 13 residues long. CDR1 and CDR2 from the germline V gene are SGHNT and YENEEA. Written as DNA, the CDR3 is TGTGCCAGCAGCCTGGACCGTGTGGGGTCGCAGTATTTT. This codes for CASSLDRVGSQYF.

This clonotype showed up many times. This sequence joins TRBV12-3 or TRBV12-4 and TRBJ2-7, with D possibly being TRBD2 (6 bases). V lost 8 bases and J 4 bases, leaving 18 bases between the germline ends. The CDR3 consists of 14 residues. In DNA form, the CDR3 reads TGTGCCAGCGGAAAAGTGGGGAGCGGGTACGAGCAGTACTTC. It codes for CASGKVGSGYEQYF.

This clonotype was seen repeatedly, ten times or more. In DNA form, the CDR3 reads TGCGCCAGCAGCCAAGAGAGGGGGACGGGGTCCCAGCATTTT. It translates to CASSQERGTGSQHF. This sequence joins TRBV4-3 and TRBJ1-5; maybe TRBD1 (6 bases). The germline CDR1 and CDR2 sequences are LGHNA and YSLEER. The length of the CDR3 is 14 residues. Trimming pared 0 bases from V and 11 bases from J, leaving 14 bases between.

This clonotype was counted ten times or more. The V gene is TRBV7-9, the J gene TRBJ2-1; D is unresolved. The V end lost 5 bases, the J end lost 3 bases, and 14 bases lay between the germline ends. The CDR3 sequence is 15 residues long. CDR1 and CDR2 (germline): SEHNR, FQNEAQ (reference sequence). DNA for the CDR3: TGTGCCAGCAGCATTAGCTCCCGCGACTACAATGAGCAGTTCTTC. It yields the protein CASSISSRDYNEQFF.

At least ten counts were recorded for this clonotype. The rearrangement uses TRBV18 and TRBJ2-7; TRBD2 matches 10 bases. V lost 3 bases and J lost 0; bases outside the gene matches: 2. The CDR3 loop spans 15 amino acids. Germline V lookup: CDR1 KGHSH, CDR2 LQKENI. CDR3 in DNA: TGTGCCAGCTCACCGGGACTAGCGAGCTCCTACGAGCAGTACGTC. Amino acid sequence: CASSPGLASSYEQYV.

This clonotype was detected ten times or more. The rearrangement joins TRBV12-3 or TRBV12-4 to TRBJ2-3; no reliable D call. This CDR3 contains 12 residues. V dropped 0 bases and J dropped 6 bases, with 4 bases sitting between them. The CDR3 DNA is TGTGCCAGCAGTTTAGCGCAGGATACGCAGTATTTT. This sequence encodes CASSLAQDTQYF.

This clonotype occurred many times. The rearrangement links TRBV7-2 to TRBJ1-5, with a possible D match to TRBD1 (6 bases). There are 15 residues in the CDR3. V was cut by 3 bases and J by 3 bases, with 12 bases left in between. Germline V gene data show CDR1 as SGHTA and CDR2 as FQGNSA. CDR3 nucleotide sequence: TGTGCCAGCAGCTTTCAGGGGTCGACCAATCAGCCCCAGCATTTT. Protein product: CASSFQGSTNQPQHF.

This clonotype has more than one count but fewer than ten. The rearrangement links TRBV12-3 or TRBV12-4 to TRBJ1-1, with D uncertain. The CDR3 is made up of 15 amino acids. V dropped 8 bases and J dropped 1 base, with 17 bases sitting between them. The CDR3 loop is CASELKGSPNTEAFF. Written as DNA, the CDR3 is TGTGCCAGCGAGTTAAAAGGGAGCCCGAACACTGAAGCTTTCTTT.

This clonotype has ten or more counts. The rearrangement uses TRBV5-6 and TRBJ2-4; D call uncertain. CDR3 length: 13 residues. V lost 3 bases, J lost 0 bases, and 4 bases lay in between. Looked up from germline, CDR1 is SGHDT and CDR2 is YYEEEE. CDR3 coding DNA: TGTGCCAGCAGCTCAATAGCCAAAAACATTCAGTACTTC. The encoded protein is CASSSIAKNIQYF.

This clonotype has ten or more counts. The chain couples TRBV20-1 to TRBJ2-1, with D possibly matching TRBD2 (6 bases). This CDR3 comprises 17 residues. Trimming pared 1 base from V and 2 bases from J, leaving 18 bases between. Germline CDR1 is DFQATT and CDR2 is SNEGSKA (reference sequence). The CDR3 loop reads CSARGPPRGLTYNEQFF. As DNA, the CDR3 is TGCAGTGCTAGAGGCCCTCCCCGGGGGTTAACCTACAATGAGCAGTTCTTC.

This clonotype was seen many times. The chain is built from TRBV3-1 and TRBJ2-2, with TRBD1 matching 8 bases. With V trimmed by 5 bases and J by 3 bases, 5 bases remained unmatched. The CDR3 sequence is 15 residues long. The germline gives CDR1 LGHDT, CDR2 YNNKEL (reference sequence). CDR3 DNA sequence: TGTGCCAGCAGCACGACAGGGGTCGACACCGGGGAGCTGTTTTTT. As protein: CASSTTGVDTGELFF.

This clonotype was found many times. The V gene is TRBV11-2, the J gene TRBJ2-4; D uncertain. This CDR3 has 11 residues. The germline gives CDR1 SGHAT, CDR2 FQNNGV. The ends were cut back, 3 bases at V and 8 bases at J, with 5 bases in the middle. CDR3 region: CASSFGHIQYF. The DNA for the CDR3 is TGTGCCAGCAGCTTTGGACACATTCAGTACTTC.

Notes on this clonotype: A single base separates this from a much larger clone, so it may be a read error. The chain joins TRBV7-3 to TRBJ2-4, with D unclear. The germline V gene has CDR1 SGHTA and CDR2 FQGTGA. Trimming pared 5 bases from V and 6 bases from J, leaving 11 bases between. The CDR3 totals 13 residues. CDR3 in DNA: TGTGCCAGCAGCACAAGTAAGGGAAACATTCAGTACTTC. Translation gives CASSTSKGNIQYF.

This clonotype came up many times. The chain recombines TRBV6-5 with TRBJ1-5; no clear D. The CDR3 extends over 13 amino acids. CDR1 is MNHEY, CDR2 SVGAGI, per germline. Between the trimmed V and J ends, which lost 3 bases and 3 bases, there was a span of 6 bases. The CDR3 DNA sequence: TGTGCCAGCAGTTATAGCAACAATCAGCCCCAGCATTTT. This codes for CASSYSNNQPQHF.

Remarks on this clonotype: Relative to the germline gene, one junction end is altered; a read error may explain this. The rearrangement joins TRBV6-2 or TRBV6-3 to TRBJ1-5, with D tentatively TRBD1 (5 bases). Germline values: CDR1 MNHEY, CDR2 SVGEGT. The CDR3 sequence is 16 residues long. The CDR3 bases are TGTGCCAGCAGTAACCCTCAGGGAAGCTACAATCAGCCCCAGAATTTT. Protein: CASSNPQGSYNQPQNF.